The entry below describes one T cell receptor (beta chain). Its antigen has not been determined. Base quality data are lacking; no much larger clone is found one base away. The data derive from a study of blood T cell repertoires in COVID-19 (dated by TCRdb to the early 2020s). Describing the broader study: Collaborator samples came from the United States, Italy and Spain and covered acute and convalescent phases of COVID-19. The material from the prospective study consisted of cDNA or gDNA derived from T cells, B-cell-depleted T cells, or PBMCs. Deeply sampled blood TCRbeta repertoires from subjects exposed to, actively infected with, or recovered from COVID-19 were included in the dataset. The repertoires were released in a freely available public database meant as a resource for research on the immune response to SARS-CoV-2. The samples were drawn from the first 160 participants of the ongoing ImmuneRACE study and from 1,254 subjects provided by 6 global collaborators. Sample metadata almost always included a de-identified subject ID, COVID-19 status, age in years and sex. HLA class I and class II types, where available, came from metadata supplied by the sample provider rather than from assay-based typing. On the study overall, not on this receptor specifically: The quantity of clinical and demographic metadata differed by source and by participant and was supplied without curation.

The immunoSEQ Assay, a bias-controlled multiplex PCR, was used to amplify TCRbeta CDR3 regions from genomic DNA. In the source study's methods: The number of nucleated cells in each sample was estimated by amplification of reference gene primers within the assay. To quantify the absolute abundance of each unique TCRbeta CDR3 rearrangement, sequence reads were collapsed and filtered. Productive Simpson clonality was computed per sample as the square root of Simpson's diversity index over productive rearrangements. The table was pulled from immuneACCESS by TCRdb, which kept in-frame rearrangements only. Such tables lose some clones; where checked, under half of the loss comes from unresolved V genes, and the rest has no known cause. V and J calls and clone size are as listed in that table; D and trimming were resolved from the DNA. The sample records tens of thousands of clones, around 93% of which are singletons. The top ten clones comprise 2.3% of the sample.

Trimming costs V 4 bases and J 5 bases, and their ends lie 16 bases apart. CDR1 and CDR2 were assigned from the germline V gene as SGHRS and YFSETQ. The CDR3, from cysteine to phenylalanine, totals 14 residues. Left in the record is the CDR3 DNA by itself, 42 bases read in frame from the first base. Collaborating institutions collected whole blood in K2EDTA tubes following their own protocols. For TCRbeta analysis, collaborators shipped samples as frozen whole blood, isolated PBMCs, or DNA extracted from either of those sample types. The TCR comes from a human donor with active COVID-19. The donor label of this sample is uncertain. The rearranged chain carries TRBV5-1 and TRBJ2-7, with no confidently assigned D gene. Material for sequencing was peripheral blood. DNA sequence: TGCGCCAGCAGCAGACTCGATCCTGAGGACGAGCAGTACTTC. It specifies CASSRLDPEDEQYF.